This TCR beta chain was identified during a study of cytomegalovirus exposure and HLA in healthy donors. TCRdb's table, derived via immunoSEQ multiplex PCR, lists solely in-frame clones and lacks some. This sample carries about 98,000 clones, around 88% of them seen once, and the ten largest clones take roughly 3.9%. CDR1 and CDR2 from the germline V gene are SGHDN and FVKESK. With 5 bases clipped from V and 7 bases from J, the junction kept 4 bases outside the gene matches. The CDR3 length is 13 residues. The V gene is TRBV14, the J gene TRBJ2-1; 8 nucleotides agree with TRBD2. The specimen was PBMCs. The TCR comes from a woman aged 25 to 45 in good health and CMV-seronegative. The CDR3 DNA follows: TGTGCCAGCAGCAGCGGGAGTAGAAATGAGCAGTTCTTC. Protein sequence: CASSSGSRNEQFF.